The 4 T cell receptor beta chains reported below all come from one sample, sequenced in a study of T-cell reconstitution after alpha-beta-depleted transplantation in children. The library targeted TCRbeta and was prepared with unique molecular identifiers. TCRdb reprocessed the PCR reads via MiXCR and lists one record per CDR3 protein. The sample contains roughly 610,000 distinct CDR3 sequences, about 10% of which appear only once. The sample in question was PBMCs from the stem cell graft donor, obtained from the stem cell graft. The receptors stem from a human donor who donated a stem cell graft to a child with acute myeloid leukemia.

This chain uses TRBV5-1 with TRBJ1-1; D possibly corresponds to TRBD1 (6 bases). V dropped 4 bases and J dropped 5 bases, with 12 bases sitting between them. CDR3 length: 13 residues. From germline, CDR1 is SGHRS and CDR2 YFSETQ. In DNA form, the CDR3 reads TGCGCCAGCAGCACCGGACAGACAACTGAAGCTTTCTTT. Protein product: CASSTGQTTEAFF.

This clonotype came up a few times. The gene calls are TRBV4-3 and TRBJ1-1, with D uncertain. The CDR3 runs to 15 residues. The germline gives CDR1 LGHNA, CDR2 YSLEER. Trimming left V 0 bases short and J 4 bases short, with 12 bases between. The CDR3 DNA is TGCGCCAGCAGCCAAGAAGGAGGGAAGGGCACTGAAGCTTTCTTT. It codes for CASSQEGGKGTEAFF.

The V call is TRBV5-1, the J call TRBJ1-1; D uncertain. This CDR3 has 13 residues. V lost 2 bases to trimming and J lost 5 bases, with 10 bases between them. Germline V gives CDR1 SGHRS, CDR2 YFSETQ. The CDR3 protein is CASSFKGGTEAFF. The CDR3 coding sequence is TGCGCCAGCAGCTTCAAGGGTGGAACTGAAGCTTTCTTT.

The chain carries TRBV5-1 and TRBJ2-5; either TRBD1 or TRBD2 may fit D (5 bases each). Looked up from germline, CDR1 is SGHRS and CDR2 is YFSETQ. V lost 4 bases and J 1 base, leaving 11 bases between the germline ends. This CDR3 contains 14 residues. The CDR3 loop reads CASSDQGAQETQYF. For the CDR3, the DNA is TGCGCCAGCAGCGATCAGGGAGCCCAAGAGACCCAGTACTTC.